The sequence of this TCR beta chain was determined in a study of cytomegalovirus exposure and HLA in healthy donors. Overall study findings and caveats: Follow-up analysis seemed to connect common viral pathogens with several of the most significant clusters identified. While the bulk of TCR sequences proved rare, some public TCRs turned up in many donors. In a later analysis, HLA-C alleles had the fewest associated TCRs, DRB1 alleles the most.

Among the donors, all were healthy bone marrow donors. About this clone itself: The target antigen is unknown.

Deletions cut 4 bases from V and 5 bases from J, with 20 bases between. The CDR3 is 16 amino acids. Per the germline V gene, CDR1 is MNHEY and CDR2 is SVGAGI. Researchers ran the PCR with 60 Vbeta and 13 Jbeta primers. Repertoires were generated with immunoSEQ multiplex PCR, while TCRdb's copy carries only in-frame clones and drops some. The table lists 100,000 to 120,000 clones, less than 80% of them singletons. This TCR was recovered from a middle-aged woman in good health and CMV-seropositive. The chain uses TRBV6-5 and TRBJ2-5, with a tentative D call TRBD2 (6 bases). Sequences were obtained from PBMCs. The CDR3, as DNA: TGTGCCAGCAGTTGGGGAGGTGGGGTTGACGGGGAGACCCAGTACTTC. Amino acids: CASSWGGGVDGETQYF.